This passage covers 8 T cell receptor beta chains from one sample sequenced in a study of control samples from healthy donors and cancer patients. Sequenced by immunoSEQ multiplex PCR; TCRdb stores in-frame clones only, minus some. The table includes about 180,000 clones, 85% to 95% detected once. Material: blood. Receptors were obtained from a man between 25 and 39 years old in good health.

The J gene is TRBJ2-1, the V gene TRBV28; 9 positions match TRBD2. Trimming cost V 7 bases and J 7 bases; bases outside gene matches: 8. The CDR3 has 14 amino acids. The germline V gene encodes CDR1 MDHEN and CDR2 SYDVKM. The CDR3 spells CASILAGSGNEQFF. CDR3 bases: TGTGCCAGCATACTAGCGGGTTCAGGAAATGAGCAGTTCTTC.

This clone was picked up one time. The junction departs from germline at one end; a sequencing error may be responsible. The chain employs TRBV3-1 (or the pseudogene TRBV3-2) and TRBJ2-5, with D possibly matching TRBD1 (6 bases). This CDR3 is built from 16 residues. The V gene's germline CDR1 is LGHDT and CDR2 YNNKEL (reference sequence). CDR3 protein: CASGWDGRRGQGTQYF. The CDR3 DNA reads as TGTGCCAGCGGATGGGATGGGCGCAGGGGACAAGGGACCCAGTACTTC.

The rearrangement uses TRBV7-9 and TRBJ1-4; D gene uncertain. This CDR3 is built from 18 residues. V gave up 4 bases and J gave up 0 bases, with 18 bases separating them. Per germline, CDR1 SEHNR and CDR2 FQNEAQ (reference sequence). The CDR3 spells CASSSLERQEATNEKLFF. CDR3 nucleotides: TGTGCCAGCAGCTCCCTGGAACGACAAGAAGCAACTAATGAAAAACTGTTTTTT. Using reference TRBV7-9 and TRBJ1-4 for the parts outside the CDR3, the full variable domain is DTGVSQNPRHKITKRGQNVTFRCDPISEHNRLYWYRQTLGQGPEFLTYFQNEAQLEKSRLLSDRFSAERPKGSFSTLEIQRTEQGDSAMYLCASSSLERQEATNEKLFFGSGTQLSVL.

V is TRBV2 and J is TRBJ2-7; 16 bases match TRBD2. CDR3 size: 18 residues. Looked up from germline, CDR1 is SNHLY and CDR2 is FYNNEI. V shed 6 bases, J shed 2 bases, and the junction held 10 bases outside the gene matches. CDR3: CASRPPGLAGGSTYEQYF. The CDR3 DNA reads TGTGCCAGCAGACCCCCGGGACTAGCGGGGGGGAGTACCTACGAGCAGTACTTC.

This chain joins TRBV4-1 and TRBJ2-7, with TRBD1 matching over 9 bases. This CDR3 is built from 15 residues. The germline V gene encodes CDR1 MGHRA and CDR2 YSYEKL. Trimming at V came to 1 base and at J to 2 bases, leaving 3 bases not matched to a gene. For the CDR3, the DNA is TGCGCCAGCAGCCAAGGGGACAGGGAGCCCTACGAGCAGTACTTC. Amino acid sequence: CASSQGDREPYEQYF.

This rearrangement joins TRBV7-9 to TRBJ1-1, with a tentative D call TRBD1 (6 bases). Trimming pared 4 bases from V and 1 base from J, leaving 13 bases between. Germline CDR1 and CDR2: SEHNR and FQNEAQ (reference sequence). This CDR3 spans 15 amino acids. The CDR3 spells CASSWGSGANTEAFF. For the CDR3, the DNA is TGTGCCAGCAGCTGGGGGTCAGGGGCGAACACTGAAGCTTTCTTT.

This clone was recorded once. The V call is TRBV6-1, the J call TRBJ2-1; 9 nucleotides line up with TRBD2. The CDR3 is made up of 13 amino acids. V lost 0 bases and J lost 12; bases outside the gene matches: 3. The V gene's germline CDR1 is MNHNS and CDR2 SASEGT. The CDR3 is CASSEAPGLAQFF. In DNA, the CDR3 is TGTGCCAGCAGTGAAGCACCGGGACTAGCGCAGTTCTTC.

The chain has TRBV11-2 and TRBJ1-1; D is unclear. Trimming removed 7 bases at V and 8 bases at J, with 11 bases between. Germline V lookup: CDR1 SGHAT, CDR2 FQNNGV. The CDR3 runs to 11 residues. CDR3: CASKTGIEAFF. The CDR3 bases are TGTGCCAGCAAGACCGGGATCGAAGCTTTCTTT.